This T cell receptor beta chain is drawn from a study of blood T cell repertoires in COVID-19. This CDR3 is 15 amino acids long. Germline V lookup: CDR1 LNHDA, CDR2 SQIVND (reference sequence). V lost 8 bases and J 0 bases, leaving 14 bases between the germline ends. Sequencing was performed with immunoSEQ multiplex PCR; in TCRdb, only in-frame clones are kept and a portion is missing. The sample records 250,000 to 300,000 clones, more than 75% being singletons. Patients from Seattle were sampled longitudinally, starting during active infection. This receptor was identified in a woman aged 60-75 years with COVID-19, enrolled during active disease. The J gene is TRBJ2-1, the V gene TRBV19, with unresolved D. The sample was peripheral blood. The CDR3 loop reads CASRRPGNSYNEQFF. The CDR3 DNA reads as TGTGCCAGTCGCCGGCCAGGAAACTCCTACAATGAGCAGTTCTTC. The full variable domain, rest sourced from reference TRBV19 and TRBJ2-1, is DGGITQSPKYLFRKEGQNVTLSCEQNLNHDAMYWYRQDPGQGLRLIYYSQIVNDFQKGDIAEGYSVSREKKESFPLTVTSAQKNPTAFYLCASRRPGNSYNEQFFGPGTRLTVL.